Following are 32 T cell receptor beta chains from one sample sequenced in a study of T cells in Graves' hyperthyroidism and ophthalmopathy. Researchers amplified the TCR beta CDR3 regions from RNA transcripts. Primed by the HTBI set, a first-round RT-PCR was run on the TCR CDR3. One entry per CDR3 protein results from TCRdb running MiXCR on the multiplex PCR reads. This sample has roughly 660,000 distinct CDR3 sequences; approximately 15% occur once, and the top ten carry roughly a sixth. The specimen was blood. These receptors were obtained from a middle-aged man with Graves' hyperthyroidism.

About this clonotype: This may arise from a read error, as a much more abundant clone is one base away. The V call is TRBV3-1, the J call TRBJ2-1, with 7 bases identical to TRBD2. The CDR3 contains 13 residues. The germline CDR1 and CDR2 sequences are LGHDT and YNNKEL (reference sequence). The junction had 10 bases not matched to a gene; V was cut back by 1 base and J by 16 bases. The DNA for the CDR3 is TGTGCCAGCAGCCAAGGTGGGAGGGCTCGCTTTTTCTTC. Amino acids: CASSQGGRARFFF.

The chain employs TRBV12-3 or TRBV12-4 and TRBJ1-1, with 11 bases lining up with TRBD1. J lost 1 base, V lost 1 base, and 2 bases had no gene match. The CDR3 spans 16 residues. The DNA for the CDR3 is TGTGCCAGCAGTTTAGGGGACAGGGGGGGGAACACTGAAGCTTTCTTT. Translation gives CASSLGDRGGNTEAFF.

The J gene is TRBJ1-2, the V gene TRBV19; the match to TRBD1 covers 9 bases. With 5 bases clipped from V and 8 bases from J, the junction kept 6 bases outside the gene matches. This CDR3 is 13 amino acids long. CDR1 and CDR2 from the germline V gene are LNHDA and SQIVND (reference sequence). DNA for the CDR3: TGTGCCAGTAGTGCAGACAGGGGGAGCGGCTACACCTTC. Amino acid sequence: CASSADRGSGYTF.

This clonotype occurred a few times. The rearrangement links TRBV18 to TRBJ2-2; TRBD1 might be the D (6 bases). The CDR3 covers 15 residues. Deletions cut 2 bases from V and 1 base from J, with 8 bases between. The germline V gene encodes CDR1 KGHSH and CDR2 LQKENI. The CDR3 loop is CASSPRQENTGELFF. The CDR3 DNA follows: TGTGCCAGCTCACCAAGACAGGAGAACACCGGGGAGCTGTTTTTT.

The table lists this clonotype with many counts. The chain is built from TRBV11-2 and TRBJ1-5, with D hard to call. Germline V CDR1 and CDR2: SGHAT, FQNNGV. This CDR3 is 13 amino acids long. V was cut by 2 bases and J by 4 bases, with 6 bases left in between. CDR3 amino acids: CASSLRANQPQHF. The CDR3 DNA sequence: TGTGCCAGCAGCTTACGGGCAAATCAGCCCCAGCATTTT.

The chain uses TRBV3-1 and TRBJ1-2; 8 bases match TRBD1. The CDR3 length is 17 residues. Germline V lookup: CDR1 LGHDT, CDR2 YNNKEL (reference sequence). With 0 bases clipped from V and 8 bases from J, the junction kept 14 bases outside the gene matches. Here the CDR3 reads CASSQDSGVTGVRGYTF. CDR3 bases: TGTGCCAGCAGCCAAGATAGTGGCGTGACAGGGGTTAGAGGCTACACCTTC.

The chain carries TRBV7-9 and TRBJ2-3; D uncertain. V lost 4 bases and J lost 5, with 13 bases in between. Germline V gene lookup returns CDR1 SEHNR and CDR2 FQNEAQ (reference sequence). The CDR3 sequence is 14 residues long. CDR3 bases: TGTGCCAGCAGCTCGGACGGACGAGGAGATACGCAGTATTTT. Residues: CASSSDGRGDTQYF.

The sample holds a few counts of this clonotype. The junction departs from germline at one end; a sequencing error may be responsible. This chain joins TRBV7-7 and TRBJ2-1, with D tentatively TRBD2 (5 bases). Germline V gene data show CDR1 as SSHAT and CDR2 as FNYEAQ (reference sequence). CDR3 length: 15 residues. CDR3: CASSLGAAHYNKQFF. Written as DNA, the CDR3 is TGTGCTAGCAGCTTAGGAGCGGCCCATTACAATAAGCAGTTCTTC.

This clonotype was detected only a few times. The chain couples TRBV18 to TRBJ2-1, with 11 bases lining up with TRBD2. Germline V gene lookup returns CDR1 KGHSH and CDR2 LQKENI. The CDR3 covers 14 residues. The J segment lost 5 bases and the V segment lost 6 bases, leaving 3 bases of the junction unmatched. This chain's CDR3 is CASSETSGNNEQFF. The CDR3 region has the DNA TGTGCCAGCTCTGAGACTAGCGGGAACAATGAGCAGTTCTTC.

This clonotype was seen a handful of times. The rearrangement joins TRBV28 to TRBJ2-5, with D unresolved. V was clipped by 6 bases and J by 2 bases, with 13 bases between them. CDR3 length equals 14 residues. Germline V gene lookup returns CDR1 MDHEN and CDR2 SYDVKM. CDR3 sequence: CASSIHRVQETQYF. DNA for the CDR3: TGTGCCAGCAGCATCCACCGGGTACAAGAGACCCAGTACTTC.

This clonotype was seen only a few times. CDR3 nucleotide sequence: TGTGCCAGCGGACTAAGAGGGGGGGGGGACAATGAGCAGTTCTTC. It is translated as CASGLRGGGDNEQFF. This chain uses TRBV6-1 with TRBJ2-1; TRBD2 is a possible D gene (7 bases). This CDR3 has 15 residues. CDR1 is MNHNS and CDR2 is SASEGT in the germline V gene. The V gene lost 8 bases and the J gene lost 5 bases, with 19 bases spanning the gap.

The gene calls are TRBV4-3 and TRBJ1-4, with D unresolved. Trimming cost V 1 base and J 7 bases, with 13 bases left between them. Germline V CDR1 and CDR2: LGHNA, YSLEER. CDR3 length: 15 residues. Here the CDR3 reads CASSQVMRDGEKLFF. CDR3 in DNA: TGCGCCAGCAGCCAAGTTATGCGGGATGGTGAAAAACTGTTTTTT.

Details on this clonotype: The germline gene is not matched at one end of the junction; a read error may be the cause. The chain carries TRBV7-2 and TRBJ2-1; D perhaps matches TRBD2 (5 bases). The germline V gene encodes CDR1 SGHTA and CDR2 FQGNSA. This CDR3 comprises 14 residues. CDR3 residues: CPSSLLGRGNEQFF. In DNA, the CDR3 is TGTCCCAGCAGCTTATTGGGCCGGGGCAATGAGCAGTTCTTC. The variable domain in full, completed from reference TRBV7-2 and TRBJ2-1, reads GAGVSQSPSNKVTEKGKDVELRCDPISGHTALYWYRQSLGQGLEFLIYFQGNSAPDKSGLPSDRFSAERTGGSVSTLTIQRTQQEDSAVYLCPSSLLGRGNEQFFGPGTRLTVL.

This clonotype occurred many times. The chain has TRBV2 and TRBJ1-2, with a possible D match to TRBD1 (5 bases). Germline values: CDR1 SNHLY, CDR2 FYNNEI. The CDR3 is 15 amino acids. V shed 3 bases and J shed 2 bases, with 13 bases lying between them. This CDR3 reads CASSEDGRGNYGYTF. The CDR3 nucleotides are TGTGCCAGCAGTGAGGATGGACGGGGGAACTATGGCTACACCTTC. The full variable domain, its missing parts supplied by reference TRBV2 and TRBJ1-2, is EPEVTQTPSHQVTQMGQEVILRCVPISNHLYFYWYRQILGQKVEFLVSFYNNEISEKSEIFDDQFSVERPDGSNFTLKIRSTKLEDSAMYFCASSEDGRGNYGYTFGSGTRLTVV.

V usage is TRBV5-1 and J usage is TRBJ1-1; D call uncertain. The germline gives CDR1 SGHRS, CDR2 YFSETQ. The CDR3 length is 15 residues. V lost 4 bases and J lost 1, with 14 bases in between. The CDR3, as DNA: TGCGCCAGCAGCATTCAGACCGACCGGAACACTGAAGCTTTCTTT. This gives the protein CASSIQTDRNTEAFF.

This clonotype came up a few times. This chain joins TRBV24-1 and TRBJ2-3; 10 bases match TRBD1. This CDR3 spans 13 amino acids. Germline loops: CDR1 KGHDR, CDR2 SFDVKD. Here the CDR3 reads CASGDRGTDTQYF. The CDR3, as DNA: TGTGCTTCAGGGGACAGGGGAACAGATACGCAGTATTTT.

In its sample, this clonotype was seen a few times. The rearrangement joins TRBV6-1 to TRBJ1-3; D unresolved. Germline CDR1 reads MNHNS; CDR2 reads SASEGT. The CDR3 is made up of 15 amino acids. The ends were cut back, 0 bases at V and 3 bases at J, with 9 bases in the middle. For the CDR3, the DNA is TGTGCCAGCAGTGAAGCGACGGGCTTTGGAAACACCATATATTTT. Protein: CASSEATGFGNTIYF.

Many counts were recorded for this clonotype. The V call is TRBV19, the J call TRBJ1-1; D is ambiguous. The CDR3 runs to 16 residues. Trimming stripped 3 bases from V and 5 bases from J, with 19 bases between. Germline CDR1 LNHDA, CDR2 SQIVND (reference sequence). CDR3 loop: CASSIGPPKAPTEAFF. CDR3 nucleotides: TGTGCCAGTAGTATTGGGCCCCCAAAAGCTCCGACTGAAGCTTTCTTT. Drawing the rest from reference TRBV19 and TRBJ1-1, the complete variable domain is DGGITQSPKYLFRKEGQNVTLSCEQNLNHDAMYWYRQDPGQGLRLIYYSQIVNDFQKGDIAEGYSVSREKKESFPLTVTSAQKNPTAFYLCASSIGPPKAPTEAFFGQGTRLTVV.

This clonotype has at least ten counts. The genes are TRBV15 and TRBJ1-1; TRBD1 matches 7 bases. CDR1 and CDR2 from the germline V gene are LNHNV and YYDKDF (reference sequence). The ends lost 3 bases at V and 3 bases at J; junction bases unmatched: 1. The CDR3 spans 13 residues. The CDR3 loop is CATSRQGDTEAFF. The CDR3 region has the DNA TGTGCCACCAGCAGGCAGGGGGACACTGAAGCTTTCTTT.

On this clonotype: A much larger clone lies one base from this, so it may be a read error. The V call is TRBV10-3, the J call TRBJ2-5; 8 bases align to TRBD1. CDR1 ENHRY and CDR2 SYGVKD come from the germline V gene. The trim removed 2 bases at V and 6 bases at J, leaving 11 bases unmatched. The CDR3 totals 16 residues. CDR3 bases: TGTGCCATCAGTGAGGGTAGCAGGGGGCGGAGGAAGACCCAGTACTTC. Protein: CAISEGSRGRRKTQYF.

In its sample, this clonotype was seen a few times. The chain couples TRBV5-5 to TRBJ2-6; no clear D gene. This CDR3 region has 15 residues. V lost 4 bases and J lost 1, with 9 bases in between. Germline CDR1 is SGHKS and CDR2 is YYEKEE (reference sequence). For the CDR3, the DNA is TGTGCCAGCAGCGCATCCCTTTCTGGGGCCAACGTCCTGACTTTC. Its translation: CASSASLSGANVLTF.

CDR3 amino acids: CSAREVASTDTQYF. The CDR3 DNA reads as TGCAGTGCTAGGGAGGTAGCGAGTACAGATACGCAGTATTTT. V is TRBV20-1 and J is TRBJ2-3; maybe TRBD2 (5 bases). Germline V gives CDR1 DFQATT, CDR2 SNEGSKA (reference sequence). This CDR3 is built from 14 residues. V lost 3 bases and J 3 bases, leaving 13 bases between the germline ends.

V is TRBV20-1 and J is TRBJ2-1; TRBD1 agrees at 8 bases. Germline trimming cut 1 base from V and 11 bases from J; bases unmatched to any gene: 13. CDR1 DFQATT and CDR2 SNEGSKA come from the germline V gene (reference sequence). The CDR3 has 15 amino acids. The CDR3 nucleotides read TGCAGTGCTAGAGCCAGGGGGCGCAGTGGGGGTCAGCAGTTCTTC. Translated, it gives CSARARGRSGGQQFF.

DNA of the CDR3: TGCGCCAGCAGCCCGGGACTAGCGAGGGGATACAATGAGCAGTTCTTC. Amino acids: CASSPGLARGYNEQFF. This sequence joins TRBV4-1 and TRBJ2-1; the match to TRBD2 covers 10 bases. Per the germline V gene, CDR1 is MGHRA and CDR2 is YSYEKL. The V and J ends lost 4 bases and 4 bases, in that order; junction bases with no gene match: 7. CDR3 length: 16 residues.

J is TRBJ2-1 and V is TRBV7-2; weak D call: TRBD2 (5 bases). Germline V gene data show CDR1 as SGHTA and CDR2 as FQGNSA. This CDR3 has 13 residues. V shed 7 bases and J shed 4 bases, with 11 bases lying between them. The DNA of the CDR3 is TGTGCCAGCACGGAGGACCTTTACAATGAGCAGTTCTTC. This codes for CASTEDLYNEQFF. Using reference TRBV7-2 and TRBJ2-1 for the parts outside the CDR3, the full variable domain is GAGVSQSPSNKVTEKGKDVELRCDPISGHTALYWYRQSLGQGLEFLIYFQGNSAPDKSGLPSDRFSAERTGGSVSTLTIQRTQQEDSAVYLCASTEDLYNEQFFGPGTRLTVL.

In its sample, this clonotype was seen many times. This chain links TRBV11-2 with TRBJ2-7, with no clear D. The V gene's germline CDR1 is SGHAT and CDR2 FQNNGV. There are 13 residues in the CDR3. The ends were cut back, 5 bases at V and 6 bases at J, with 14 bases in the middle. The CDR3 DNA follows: TGTGCCAGCAGCCCCCGCGGCCAGTTCGAGCAGTACTTC. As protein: CASSPRGQFEQYF.

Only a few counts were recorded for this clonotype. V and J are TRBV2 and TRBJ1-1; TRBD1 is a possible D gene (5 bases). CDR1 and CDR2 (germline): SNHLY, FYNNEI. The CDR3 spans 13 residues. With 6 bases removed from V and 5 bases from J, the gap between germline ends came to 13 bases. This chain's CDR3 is CASRAGTGTEAFF. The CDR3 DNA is TGTGCCAGCAGGGCAGGGACGGGTACTGAAGCTTTCTTT.

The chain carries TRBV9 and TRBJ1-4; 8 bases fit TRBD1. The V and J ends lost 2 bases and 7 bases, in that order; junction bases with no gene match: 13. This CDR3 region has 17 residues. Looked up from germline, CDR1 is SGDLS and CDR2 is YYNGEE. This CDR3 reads CASSVLAVAGGFEKLFF. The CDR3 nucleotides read TGTGCCAGCAGCGTTTTGGCGGTAGCAGGGGGCTTTGAAAAACTGTTTTTT.

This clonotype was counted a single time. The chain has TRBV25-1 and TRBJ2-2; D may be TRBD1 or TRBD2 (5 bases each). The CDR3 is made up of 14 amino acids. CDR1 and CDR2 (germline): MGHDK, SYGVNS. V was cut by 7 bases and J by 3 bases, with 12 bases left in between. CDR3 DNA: TGTGCCAGCAAGAGAGGGGCTGACACCGGGGAGCTGTTTTTT. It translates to CASKRGADTGELFF.

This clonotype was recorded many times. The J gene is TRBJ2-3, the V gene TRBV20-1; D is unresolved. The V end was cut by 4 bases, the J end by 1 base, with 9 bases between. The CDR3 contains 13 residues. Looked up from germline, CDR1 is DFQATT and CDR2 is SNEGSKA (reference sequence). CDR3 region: CSAKVGGTDTQYF. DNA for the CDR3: TGCAGTGCTAAGGTCGGAGGCACAGATACGCAGTATTTT.

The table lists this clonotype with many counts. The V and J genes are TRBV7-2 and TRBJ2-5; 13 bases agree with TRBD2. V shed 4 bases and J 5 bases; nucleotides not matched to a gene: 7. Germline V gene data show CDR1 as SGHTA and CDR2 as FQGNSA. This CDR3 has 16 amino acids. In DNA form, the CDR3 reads TGTGCCAGCAGCTCTCGGACTAGCGGGAGCGGGGAGACCCAGTACTTC. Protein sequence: CASSSRTSGSGETQYF.

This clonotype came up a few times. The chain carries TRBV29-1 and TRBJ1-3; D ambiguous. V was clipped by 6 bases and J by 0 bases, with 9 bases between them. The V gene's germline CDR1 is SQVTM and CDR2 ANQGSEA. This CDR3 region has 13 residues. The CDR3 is CSVLPSSGNTIYF. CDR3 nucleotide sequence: TGCAGCGTGCTCCCAAGCTCTGGAAACACCATATATTTT.